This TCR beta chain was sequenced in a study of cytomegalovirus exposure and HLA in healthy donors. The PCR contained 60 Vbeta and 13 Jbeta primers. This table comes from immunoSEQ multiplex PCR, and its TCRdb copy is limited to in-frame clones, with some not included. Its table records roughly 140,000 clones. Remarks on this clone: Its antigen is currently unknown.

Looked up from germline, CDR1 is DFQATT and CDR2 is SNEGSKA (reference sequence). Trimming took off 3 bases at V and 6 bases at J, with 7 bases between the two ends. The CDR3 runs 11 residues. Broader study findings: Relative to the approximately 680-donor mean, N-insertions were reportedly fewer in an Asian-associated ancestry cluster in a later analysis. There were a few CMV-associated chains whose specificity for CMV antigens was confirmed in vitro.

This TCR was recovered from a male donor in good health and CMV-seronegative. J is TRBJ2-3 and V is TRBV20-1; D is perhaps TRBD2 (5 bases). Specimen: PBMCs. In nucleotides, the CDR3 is TGCAGTGCTAGTCCGGGGGATACGCAGTATTTT. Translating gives CSASPGDTQYF.